These 30 T cell receptor beta chains were all obtained from the same sample, sequenced in a study of blood T cell repertoires in COVID-19 (TCRdb year 2020). The library was produced with the immunoSEQ multiplex PCR assay. TCRdb re-hosts the immuneACCESS table, in-frame sequences only. Its copies lack some clones; in the studies checked, an unresolved V gene accounts for under half of them, and the cause for the rest is not known. This sample gives about 400,000 clones in total; 80% to 90% of them show up just once. Around 2% of the sample comes from the top ten. Sequenced material: PBMCs or T cells enriched from blood (not recorded which). These receptors were collected from a man aged 40-55 years in a cohort exposed to, infected with or recovered from COVID-19 (not recorded which).

Details on this clone: Other DNA sequences in the same sample also yield this CDR3. The genes are TRBV28 and TRBJ2-7; 11 positions agree with TRBD2. With V trimmed by 6 bases and J by 2 bases, 3 bases remained unmatched. Germline-derived CDR1 and CDR2 are MDHEN and SYDVKM. CDR3 length equals 14 residues. In nucleotides, the CDR3 is TGTGCCAGCAGCCTAGCGGGAGGTACCTACGAGCAGTACTTC. Amino acids: CASSLAGGTYEQYF.

As regards this clone: Within the sample, other DNA sequences also encode this same CDR3. The V and J genes are TRBV18 and TRBJ2-2, with 7 bases matching TRBD1. V was clipped by 3 bases and J by 1 base; unmatched bases: 2. CDR3 size: 15 residues. Germline loops: CDR1 KGHSH, CDR2 LQKENI. CDR3 loop: CASSPRQGNTGELFF. The CDR3 DNA reads as TGTGCCAGCTCACCCCGACAGGGGAACACCGGGGAGCTGTTTTTT.

The V gene is TRBV23-1, the J gene TRBJ1-2; 9 bases match TRBD1. TRBV23-1 is treated as an ORF (open reading frame) with a function not yet certain. V lost 4 bases and J lost 4; bases outside the gene matches: 13. The CDR3 length is 17 residues. The CDR3, as DNA: TGCGCCAGCAGTCCACCAAAATCGGCGACAGGGGGCTATGGCTACACCTTC. It translates to CASSPPKSATGGYGYTF.

The chain is built from TRBV6-6 and TRBJ2-7, with TRBD1 identical over 9 bases. The CDR3 length is 16 residues. V lost 5 bases and J lost 3; bases outside the gene matches: 11. From germline, CDR1 is MNHNY and CDR2 SVGAGI (reference sequence). CDR3 amino acids: CASSRTPGQGLYEQYF. The CDR3 coding sequence is TGTGCCAGCAGTCGAACCCCGGGACAGGGACTCTACGAGCAGTACTTC.

V gene TRBV25-1 combines with J gene TRBJ2-1; tentatively, D is TRBD2 (6 bases). Looked up from germline, CDR1 is MGHDK and CDR2 is SYGVNS. The CDR3 loop spans 16 amino acids. V was pared by 6 bases and J by 7 bases, with 22 bases between. CDR3 coding DNA: TGTGCCAGCAGCCATGGGAGGAGGGGAGCGTTTAATGAGCAGTTCTTC. Protein product: CASSHGRRGAFNEQFF. The complete variable domain, with remaining parts taken from reference TRBV25-1 and TRBJ2-1, reads EADIYQTPRYLVIGTGKKITLECSQTMGHDKMYWYQQDPGMELHLIHYSYGVNSTEKGDLSSESTVSRIRTEHFPLTLESARPSHTSQYLCASSHGRRGAFNEQFFGPGTRLTVL.

This chain uses TRBV27 with TRBJ1-1; D possibly corresponds to TRBD1 (5 bases). Germline V lookup: CDR1 MNHEY, CDR2 SMNVEV (reference sequence). The V end was cut by 6 bases, the J end by 3 bases, with 11 bases between. This CDR3 has 13 amino acids. The CDR3, as DNA: TGTGCCAGCAGACCACGGGGGGACACTGAAGCTTTCTTT. Translated: CASRPRGDTEAFF.

The rearrangement joins TRBV2 to TRBJ2-7; the D is unclear. Between the trimmed V and J ends, which lost 6 bases and 5 bases, there was a span of 8 bases. The germline gives CDR1 SNHLY, CDR2 FYNNEI. The CDR3 has 11 amino acids. CDR3 sequence (DNA): TGTGCCAGCAGCAGGTACCACGAGCAGTACTTC. Translating it yields CASSRYHEQYF. Variable domain in full (rest from reference TRBV2 and TRBJ2-7): EPEVTQTPSHQVTQMGQEVILRCVPISNHLYFYWYRQILGQKVEFLVSFYNNEISEKSEIFDDQFSVERPDGSNFTLKIRSTKLEDSAMYFCASSRYHEQYFGPGTRLTVT.

The chain carries TRBV7-3 and TRBJ1-1; TRBD1 aligns across 8 bases. Germline V lookup: CDR1 SGHTA, CDR2 FQGTGA. The CDR3 covers 14 residues. The ends lost 4 bases at V and 6 bases at J; junction bases unmatched: 7. CDR3 residues: CASSSGTGLSEAFF. DNA for the CDR3: TGTGCCAGCAGCTCCGGGACAGGCTTATCTGAAGCTTTCTTT.

This rearrangement joins TRBV30 to TRBJ2-7; 7 bases match TRBD2. The ends lost 6 bases at V and 7 bases at J; junction bases unmatched: 15. The CDR3 is 14 residues long. Germline V lookup: CDR1 GTSNPN, CDR2 SVGIG (reference sequence). The CDR3 bases are TGTGCCTGCCTGGGGGGGGAGGGCCTGGAGGAGCAGTACTTC. Protein product: CACLGGEGLEEQYF.

For the CDR3, the DNA is TGTGCCACAGGGGGCGCCAATAATTCACCCCTCCACTTT. Its translation is CATGGANNSPLHF. This chain connects TRBV6-6 to TRBJ1-6; 8 bases line up with TRBD1. The CDR3 totals 13 residues. CDR1 and CDR2 (germline): MNHNY, SVGAGI (reference sequence). V lost 10 bases, J lost 5 bases, and 4 bases stayed unmatched.

This chain links TRBV5-1 with TRBJ1-5; D gene unclear. The CDR3 has 14 amino acids. The germline CDR1 and CDR2 sequences are SGHRS and YFSETQ. Deletions cut 0 bases from V and 6 bases from J, with 10 bases between. This chain's CDR3 is CASSLEPGTQPQHF. The CDR3 DNA reads TGCGCCAGCAGCTTGGAACCGGGTACTCAGCCCCAGCATTTT.

This rearrangement joins TRBV27 to TRBJ2-1; D possibly corresponds to TRBD2 (5 bases). The germline V and J ends were trimmed by 0 bases and 1 base, with 10 bases remaining between them. Germline lookup yields CDR1 MNHEY and CDR2 SMNVEV (reference sequence). This CDR3 contains 16 residues. CDR3 protein: CASSLSILASYNEQFF. CDR3 sequence (DNA): TGTGCCAGCAGTTTATCTATCCTAGCTTCCTACAATGAGCAGTTCTTC.

This sequence joins TRBV6-5 and TRBJ2-7, with 8 positions matching TRBD1. CDR1 MNHEY and CDR2 SVGAGI come from the germline V gene. CDR3 length: 14 residues. With 6 bases clipped from V and 1 base from J, the junction kept 5 bases outside the gene matches. The CDR3 spells CASRIGQGSYEQYF. The CDR3 DNA reads TGTGCCAGCAGGATAGGACAGGGTTCCTACGAGCAGTACTTC.

This sequence joins TRBV7-3 and TRBJ2-2, with a weak D call TRBD2 (5 bases). V was cut by 1 base and J by 0 bases, with 12 bases left in between. Germline V CDR1 and CDR2: SGHTA, FQGTGA. The CDR3 runs 17 residues. The CDR3 loop reads CASSLILAGSNTGELFF. CDR3 coding DNA: TGTGCCAGCAGCTTAATTTTGGCGGGCTCGAACACCGGGGAGCTGTTTTTT.

The V and J genes are TRBV7-3 and TRBJ2-1; TRBD2 aligns across 11 bases. The CDR3 runs to 14 residues. Per the germline V gene, CDR1 is SGHTA and CDR2 is FQGTGA. V gave up 10 bases and J gave up 7 bases; unmatched junction bases: 9. The CDR3: CATKKLAGANEQFF. DNA for the CDR3: TGTGCCACAAAAAAACTAGCGGGAGCTAATGAGCAGTTCTTC. Looking up the rest from reference TRBV7-3 and TRBJ2-1 gives the full variable domain: GAGVSQTPSNKVTEKGKYVELRCDPISGHTALYWYRQSLGQGPEFLIYFQGTGAADDSGLPNDRFFAVRPEGSVSTLKIQRTERGDSAVYLCATKKLAGANEQFFGPGTRLTVL.

The sample holds a few counts of this clone. The J gene is TRBJ2-1, the V gene TRBV9, with D possibly TRBD2 on 6 matching bases. From germline, CDR1 is SGDLS and CDR2 YYNGEE. The ends were cut back, 4 bases at V and 0 bases at J, with 20 bases in the middle. CDR3 length: 18 residues. CDR3 bases: TGTGCCAGCAGCCCATCCCCGATAGGGACTCGCTCCTACAATGAGCAGTTCTTC. Translating it yields CASSPSPIGTRSYNEQFF.

In this sample, this clone turned up once. The genes are TRBV6-2 or TRBV6-3 and TRBJ2-7, with 7 nucleotides matching TRBD2. CDR1 is MNHEY, CDR2 SVGEGT, per germline. The CDR3 covers 15 residues. The trim removed 2 bases at V and 4 bases at J, leaving 8 bases unmatched. The CDR3 region is CASSYRWEGLYEQYF. The CDR3 region has the DNA TGTGCCAGCAGTTACAGGTGGGAGGGCCTTTACGAGCAGTACTTC.

The chain combines TRBV7-9 with TRBJ1-1; TRBD1 aligns across 10 bases. The CDR3 has 14 amino acids. The trim removed 5 bases at V and 5 bases at J, leaving 5 bases unmatched. Germline V gives CDR1 SEHNR, CDR2 FQNEAQ (reference sequence). The CDR3 reads CASSPGQGGTEAFF. The CDR3, as DNA: TGTGCCAGCAGCCCTGGACAGGGGGGTACTGAAGCTTTCTTT.

This chain joins TRBV7-2 and TRBJ2-7, with TRBD2 matching over 10 bases. The CDR3 covers 17 residues. With 5 bases clipped from V and 3 bases from J, the junction kept 13 bases outside the gene matches. Germline CDR1 SGHTA, CDR2 FQGNSA. The DNA for the CDR3 is TGTGCCAGCAGCCCCACCCGTCACGGGACTAGCGACTACGAGCAGTACTTC. Residues: CASSPTRHGTSDYEQYF.

The rearrangement uses TRBV2 and TRBJ2-7; a weak D match, TRBD1 (6 bases). Germline V CDR1 and CDR2: SNHLY, FYNNEI. V was cut by 7 bases and J by 0 bases, with 13 bases left in between. This CDR3 contains 14 residues. The CDR3 DNA reads TGTGCCAGCACCAGGACAGAGAGCTCCTACGAGCAGTACTTC. Translation: CASTRTESSYEQYF.

This clone is a singleton in its sample. This chain connects TRBV12-5 to TRBJ2-2, with unresolved D. The ends were cut back, 0 bases at V and 2 bases at J, with 4 bases in the middle. The CDR3 extends over 14 amino acids. CDR1 LGHNT and CDR2 FRNRAP come from the germline V gene. Here the CDR3 reads CASGLVSNTGELFF. CDR3 in DNA: TGTGCTAGTGGTTTGGTCTCCAACACCGGGGAGCTGTTTTTT.

The chain carries TRBV18 and TRBJ1-4; 8 nucleotides line up with TRBD1. The CDR3 sequence is 16 residues long. The germline CDR1 and CDR2 sequences are KGHSH and LQKENI. Trimming removed 0 bases from V and 0 bases from J; junction bases left unmatched: 0. CDR3 in DNA: TGTGCCAGCTCACCACCGGGACAGGCAACTAATGAAAAACTGTTTTTT. Translation gives CASSPPGQATNEKLFF.

This clone is a singleton in its sample. This chain joins TRBV5-5 and TRBJ2-7; TRBD1 might be the D (8 bases). Trimming removed 0 bases from V and 6 bases from J, with 16 bases in between. Germline V gives CDR1 SGHKS, CDR2 YYEKEE (reference sequence). The CDR3 length is 15 residues. Written as DNA, the CDR3 is TGTGCCAGCAGCTTGGGGTTAAACAGGGGGGGCGAGCAGTACTTC. It is translated as CASSLGLNRGGEQYF.

V usage is TRBV23-1 and J usage is TRBJ2-7, with D possibly being TRBD1 (5 bases). TRBV23-1 is an ORF for which the function is uncertain. This CDR3 is built from 15 residues. V dropped 6 bases and J dropped 0 bases, with 15 bases sitting between them. Here the CDR3 DNA reads TGCGCCAGCAGCCCGACCGACAGTCTCTCCTACGAGCAGTACTTC. Amino acids: CASSPTDSLSYEQYF.

The chain is built from TRBV4-1 and TRBJ1-5; D is perhaps TRBD1 (6 bases). The CDR3 has 17 residues. Germline CDR1 MGHRA, CDR2 YSYEKL. Trimming left V 3 bases short and J 0 bases short, with 15 bases between. CDR3 region: CASSQAGTPYSNQPQHF. For the CDR3, the DNA is TGCGCCAGCAGCCAGGCCGGGACACCGTATAGCAATCAGCCCCAGCATTTT.

This clone turned up a few times. The chain is built from TRBV3-1 (or the pseudogene TRBV3-2) and TRBJ2-7, with D possibly TRBD1 on 5 matching bases. Germline V gives CDR1 LGHDT, CDR2 YNNKEL (reference sequence). CDR3 length equals 14 residues. With 5 bases removed from V and 5 bases from J, the gap between germline ends came to 16 bases. The CDR3 nucleotides are TGTGCCAGCAGCTTATTCAAGCTGGGGCACGAGCAGTACTTC. Its protein product is CASSLFKLGHEQYF.

This sequence joins TRBV5-1 and TRBJ1-4; perhaps TRBD1 as D (6 bases). Germline CDR1 SGHRS, CDR2 YFSETQ. Trimming took 0 bases from V and 7 from J, leaving 10 bases between them. This CDR3 comprises 14 residues. The CDR3 DNA is TGCGCCAGCAGCTTGGAACAGGGTGGTGAAAAACTGTTTTTT. It yields the protein CASSLEQGGEKLFF.

The gene calls are TRBV5-1 and TRBJ1-1; 7 nucleotides line up with TRBD1. Germline loops: CDR1 SGHRS, CDR2 YFSETQ. Trimming took 0 bases from V and 2 from J; bases not matched to a gene: 4. The CDR3 covers 15 residues. The CDR3, as DNA: TGCGCCAGCAGCTTGGACGACAGGGCAAACACTGAAGCTTTCTTT. This gives the protein CASSLDDRANTEAFF.

This clone was detected only once. The chain has TRBV6-1 and TRBJ2-2; maybe TRBD1 (6 bases). Germline lookup yields CDR1 MNHNS and CDR2 SASEGT. The CDR3 spans 17 residues. V shed 4 bases and J shed 0 bases, with 15 bases lying between them. CDR3 protein: CASSAAPGQPNTGELFF. CDR3 DNA sequence: TGTGCCAGCAGTGCTGCTCCGGGACAACCGAACACCGGGGAGCTGTTTTTT.

The gene calls are TRBV28 and TRBJ2-5; 7 nucleotides agree with TRBD2. Germline CDR1 MDHEN, CDR2 SYDVKM. J was trimmed by 1 base and V by 7 bases; bases with no gene match: 6. This CDR3 spans 14 amino acids. The CDR3 region is CASIEGGAQETQYF. CDR3 nucleotides: TGTGCCAGCATAGAGGGAGGGGCCCAAGAGACCCAGTACTTC. Full variable domain (missing parts from reference TRBV28 and TRBJ2-5): DVKVTQSSRYLVKRTGEKVFLECVQDMDHENMFWYRQDPGLGLRLIYFSYDVKMKEKGDIPEGYSVSREKKERFSLILESASTNQTSMYLCASIEGGAQETQYFGPGTRLLVL.